The present entry profiles one TCR beta chain with its context. The data were obtained in a study of shared clonotypes between healthy human individuals. The assay used deep level. For sorted subsets, approximately 180 ng DNA per replicate equaled 30,000 or so T cell genomes. Per the study methods: In the immunoSEQ data, sequences were junction-only and lacked quality scores, so filtering differed. Clones were sequenced by immunoSEQ multiplex PCR, and TCRdb holds only the in-frame ones, with some missing. V and J calls plus clone size are reproduced from that table; the DNA served to infer D and trimming. The table records about 2.4 million clones, 90% to 95% of them present only once. CDR3 length: 14 residues. Germline CDR1 is LNHDA and CDR2 is SQIVND (reference sequence). Trimming pared 6 bases from V and 4 bases from J, leaving 15 bases between.

Specimen: naive CD4+ T cells from PBMCs. Subset here: CD45RA+ positively selected. The clonotype comes from a man aged 18 to 35 in good health. Some clones in this sample may be carry-over from other donors' samples. The chain employs TRBV19 and TRBJ1-1; tentatively, D is TRBD1 (5 bases). CDR3 in DNA: TGTGCCAGTAGCGGGAGAACAGGATCCACTGAAGCTTTCTTT. It encodes CASSGRTGSTEAFF.